The 20 T cell receptor beta chains given below trace back to one sample, sequenced in a study of cytomegalovirus exposure and HLA in healthy donors (dated by TCRdb to 2016 to 2017). Libraries were built with the immunoSEQ multiplex PCR assay. The multiplex PCR relied on a mix of 60 forward primers for TCR Vbeta segments and 13 reverse primers for TCR Jbeta segments. Drawn from immuneACCESS, this table holds only the in-frame rearrangements with V and J called that TCRdb kept. Clones are partly lost; checked studies trace under half to an unresolved V gene and leave the rest unexplained. The sample table on file contains 150,000 to 200,000 clones. Around 1.2% of the sample is taken by the ten largest. Input material: PBMCs. These receptors came from a woman aged 55-75 years in good health and CMV-seronegative.

This chain connects TRBV7-3 to TRBJ2-1; 7 positions match TRBD2. The V gene end was trimmed by 5 bases and the J gene end by 3 bases; junction bases not matched to a gene: 7. The CDR3 consists of 15 residues. Germline V gene data show CDR1 as SGHTA and CDR2 as FQGTGA. The CDR3 loop is CASSAGRGYYNEQFF. As DNA, the CDR3 is TGTGCCAGCAGCGCTGGGCGGGGGTACTACAATGAGCAGTTCTTC.

The chain recombines TRBV6-5 with TRBJ2-7, with D uncertain. The ends were cut back, 2 bases at V and 7 bases at J, with 9 bases in the middle. The CDR3 totals 12 residues. CDR1 MNHEY and CDR2 SVGAGI come from the germline V gene. CDR3 region: CASSYLFGEQYF. CDR3 in DNA: TGTGCCAGCAGTTACCTCTTCGGGGAGCAGTACTTC.

The V gene is TRBV19, the J gene TRBJ1-2, with 9 positions matching TRBD1. After removal of 1 base from V and 7 bases from J, the junction contained 13 bases not matched to a gene. There are 17 residues in the CDR3. Germline values: CDR1 LNHDA, CDR2 SQIVND (reference sequence). The chain's CDR3 is CASSIARDREFFLGYTF. CDR3 sequence (DNA): TGTGCCAGTAGTATAGCCCGGGACAGGGAATTTTTCCTTGGCTACACCTTC.

The genes are TRBV5-1 and TRBJ1-1; unclear D gene. This CDR3 comprises 15 residues. Trimming stripped 4 bases from V and 4 bases from J, with 17 bases between. Germline assignment: CDR1 SGHRS and CDR2 YFSETQ. The CDR3 DNA sequence: TGCGCCAGCAGCCCGGCGGGAATTCGAGGCACTGAAGCTTTCTTT. It codes for CASSPAGIRGTEAFF.

The chain has TRBV2 and TRBJ2-3; the match to TRBD2 covers 8 bases. V trimming: 1 base; J trimming: 3 bases; junction bases outside the gene matches: 9. This CDR3 is 17 amino acids long. The germline gives CDR1 SNHLY, CDR2 FYNNEI. The CDR3 DNA is TGTGCCAGCAGTGAAGGACATCCGGGAGGGGCGACAGATACGCAGTATTTT. This sequence encodes CASSEGHPGGATDTQYF.

This rearrangement joins TRBV29-1 to TRBJ2-7; the match to TRBD1 covers 10 bases. The CDR3 runs 13 residues. With 6 bases clipped from V and 0 bases from J, the junction kept 2 bases outside the gene matches. In germline, CDR1 is SQVTM, CDR2 ANQGSEA. The CDR3 coding sequence is TGCAGCGTCCGGACAGGGGGCTCCTACGAGCAGTACTTC. Translating it yields CSVRTGGSYEQYF.

The rearrangement uses TRBV4-1 and TRBJ2-1, with 8 bases matching TRBD2. Germline V gene data show CDR1 as MGHRA and CDR2 as YSYEKL. J lost 3 bases, V lost 4 bases, and 11 bases had no gene match. This CDR3 is built from 17 residues. This CDR3 is CASSPLPTAGGYNEQFF. As DNA, the CDR3 is TGCGCCAGCAGCCCACTCCCCACGGCGGGGGGCTACAATGAGCAGTTCTTC.

The V and J genes are TRBV7-6 and TRBJ2-7; TRBD1 agrees at 11 bases. CDR1 and CDR2 from the germline V gene are SGHVS and FNYEAQ. Germline trimming cut 4 bases from V and 5 bases from J; bases unmatched to any gene: 4. The CDR3 has 14 amino acids. The CDR3 here is CASSSRTGGNEQYF. The CDR3 DNA sequence: TGTGCCAGCAGCTCACGGACAGGGGGCAACGAGCAGTACTTC.

The rearrangement uses TRBV7-8 and TRBJ1-4; D remains unclear. V was cut by 10 bases and J by 8 bases, with 2 bases left in between. The CDR3 totals 8 residues. CDR1 SGHVS and CDR2 FQNEAQ come from the germline V gene. CDR3 DNA sequence: TGTGCCACAGAAAAACTGTTTTTT. Its translation: CATEKLFF. Looking up the rest from reference TRBV7-8 and TRBJ1-4 gives the full variable domain: GAGVSQSPRYKVAKRGQDVALRCDPISGHVSLFWYQQALGQGPEFLTYFQNEAQLDKSGLPSDRFFAERPEGSVSTLKIQRTQQEDSAVYLCATEKLFFGSGTQLSVL.

The rearrangement uses TRBV19 and TRBJ1-6; no reliable D call. Germline lookup yields CDR1 LNHDA and CDR2 SQIVND (reference sequence). The CDR3 consists of 16 residues. Trimming shortened V by 5 bases and J by 2 bases, and 13 bases separated the two germline ends. In DNA, the CDR3 is TGTGCCAGTAGTCATATACGGCAGGCCTATAATTCACCCCTCCACTTT. Translation gives CASSHIRQAYNSPLHF.

The chain couples TRBV19 to TRBJ2-7; 8 positions match TRBD1. Germline loops: CDR1 LNHDA, CDR2 SQIVND (reference sequence). The ends lost 4 bases at V and 2 bases at J; junction bases unmatched: 7. The CDR3 totals 15 residues. CDR3 DNA: TGTGCCAGTAGTACCGTATTGGGACAGGCCTACGAGCAGTACTTC. This sequence encodes CASSTVLGQAYEQYF.

The V and J genes are TRBV5-1 and TRBJ1-4, with D uncertain. The CDR3 is made up of 14 amino acids. In germline, CDR1 is SGHRS, CDR2 YFSETQ. The V end lost 1 base, the J end lost 2 bases, and 6 bases lay between the germline ends. Written as DNA, the CDR3 is TGCGCCAGCAGCTTGACACCTACTAATGAAAAACTGTTTTTT. Protein: CASSLTPTNEKLFF.

The CDR3 sequence: CASSAGVGVHGYTF. The CDR3 nucleotides read TGTGCCAGCAGTGCCGGGGTTGGGGTCCATGGCTACACCTTC. The chain is built from TRBV6-4 and TRBJ1-2; D is unresolved. The germline gives CDR1 MRHNA, CDR2 SNTAGT. This CDR3 contains 14 residues. The V end lost 4 bases, the J end lost 6 bases, and 15 bases lay between the germline ends.

The V call is TRBV19, the J call TRBJ1-1; possible D gene TRBD1, 5 bases. CDR1 and CDR2 (germline): LNHDA, SQIVND (reference sequence). V dropped 2 bases and J dropped 3 bases, with 10 bases sitting between them. CDR3 length: 14 amino acids. Here the CDR3 reads CASSIWGLYTEAFF. Written as DNA, the CDR3 is TGTGCCAGTAGTATATGGGGCCTTTACACTGAAGCTTTCTTT.

The CDR3 bases are TGCAGCGTTGTGGGACTAGCGGGAGGGCCAGATACGCAGTATTTT. Translated: CSVVGLAGGPDTQYF. This chain uses TRBV29-1 with TRBJ2-3; TRBD2 agrees at 16 bases. V was clipped by 4 bases and J by 4 bases; unmatched bases: 2. The CDR3 totals 15 residues. Per germline, CDR1 SQVTM and CDR2 ANQGSEA.

The gene calls are TRBV7-2 and TRBJ2-1, with 10 bases fitting TRBD2. Germline V lookup: CDR1 SGHTA, CDR2 FQGNSA. The J segment lost 1 base and the V segment lost 3 bases, leaving 0 bases of the junction unmatched. The CDR3 contains 15 residues. DNA for the CDR3: TGTGCCAGCAGCTTTAGCGGGGGGTCCTACAATGAGCAGTTCTTC. It specifies CASSFSGGSYNEQFF.

The rearrangement joins TRBV9 to TRBJ1-2; D is perhaps TRBD1 (6 bases). Per the germline V gene, CDR1 is SGDLS and CDR2 is YYNGEE. This CDR3 is built from 15 residues. V was clipped by 0 bases and J by 8 bases, with 17 bases between them. Here the CDR3 reads CASSVEVEGVEGYTF. In DNA, the CDR3 is TGTGCCAGCAGCGTAGAGGTAGAGGGGGTGGAGGGCTACACCTTC.

On this clone: One end of the junction fails to match germline, which may point to a read error. The V call is TRBV7-4, the J call TRBJ1-5; the match to TRBD1 covers 8 bases. The CDR3 runs 16 residues. Germline CDR1 and CDR2: SGHVT and SQSDAQ. The CDR3 spells CAGSLGRTGPDWPQHF. For the CDR3, the DNA is TGTGCCGGCAGCTTAGGTAGGACAGGGCCGGATTGGCCCCAGCATTTT. The full variable domain, completed using reference TRBV7-4 and TRBJ1-5, is GAGVSQSPRYKVAKRGRDVALRCDSISGHVTLYWYRQTLGQGSEVLTYSQSDAQRDKSGRPSGRFSAERPERSVSTLKIQRTEQGDSAVYLCAGSLGRTGPDWPQHFGDGTRLSIL.

This chain uses TRBV23-1 with TRBJ2-3; D may be TRBD1 (6 bases). TRBV23-1 is an open reading frame whose function is uncertain. CDR3 length: 15 amino acids. Trimming shortened V by 2 bases and J by 0 bases, and 9 bases separated the two germline ends. Written as DNA, the CDR3 is TGCGCCAGCAGTCAACCGGACAGAAGCACAGATACGCAGTATTTT. The encoded protein is CASSQPDRSTDTQYF.

The V and J genes are TRBV2 and TRBJ1-1, with D perhaps matching TRBD1 (5 bases). Between the trimmed V and J ends, which lost 7 bases and 6 bases, there was a span of 9 bases. CDR1 and CDR2 (germline): SNHLY, FYNNEI. The CDR3 runs to 11 residues. The CDR3 nucleotides are TGTGCCAGCATAGTGGGGCCTGAAGCTTTCTTT. Translated, it gives CASIVGPEAFF.